These 20 T cell receptor beta chains were sequenced from one sample in a study of cytomegalovirus exposure and HLA in healthy donors. In the PCR, 60 Vbeta and 13 Jbeta primers were used. Sequencing was performed with immunoSEQ multiplex PCR; in TCRdb, only in-frame clones are kept and a portion is missing. The sample lists 150,000 to 200,000 clones, roughly four fifths occurring once. Sequencing was done on a sample of PBMCs. The receptors originated from a woman in her forties in good health and CMV-seronegative.

V and J are TRBV29-1 and TRBJ1-5; the D gene is possibly TRBD1 (5 bases). Looked up from germline, CDR1 is SQVTM and CDR2 is ANQGSEA. The CDR3 runs 14 residues. V was cut by 6 bases and J by 4 bases, with 16 bases left in between. The CDR3 is CSVATEFGNQPQHF. DNA of the CDR3: TGCAGCGTGGCGACAGAATTCGGTAATCAGCCCCAGCATTTT.

The chain links TRBV27 to TRBJ1-1; a possible D gene is TRBD1 (5 bases). The CDR3 is 13 residues long. The V and J ends lost 1 base and 7 bases respectively, with 10 bases between them. The germline CDR1 and CDR2 sequences are MNHEY and SMNVEV (reference sequence). CDR3 residues: CASSLWGGDEAFF. In DNA form, the CDR3 reads TGTGCCAGCAGTTTATGGGGCGGAGATGAAGCTTTCTTT.

The CDR3 DNA is TGCGCCAGCAGCTTGGAAGGGAGCCTGTATGGCTACACCTTC. Residues: CASSLEGSLYGYTF. The chain has TRBV5-1 and TRBJ1-2; the D is unclear. CDR1 SGHRS and CDR2 YFSETQ come from the germline V gene. This CDR3 is 14 amino acids long. V shed 0 bases and J shed 5 bases, with 11 bases lying between them.

This chain links TRBV11-2 with TRBJ2-3; the D gene is possibly TRBD2 (6 bases). With 8 bases removed from V and 0 bases from J, the gap between germline ends came to 18 bases. The CDR3 contains 16 residues. In germline, CDR1 is SGHAT, CDR2 FQNNGV. CDR3 sequence reads: CASASGGGSSTDTQYF. The CDR3 bases are TGTGCCAGCGCCTCTGGTGGAGGGTCTAGCACAGATACGCAGTATTTT.

This clone was seen a handful of times. The rearrangement uses TRBV5-1 and TRBJ2-7; 11 positions agree with TRBD2. Germline-derived CDR1 and CDR2 are SGHRS and YFSETQ. The CDR3 spans 15 residues. Unmatched junction bases numbered 4, after V lost 3 bases and J lost 2 bases. Here the CDR3 reads CASSSTSGATYEQYF. Here the CDR3 DNA reads TGCGCCAGCAGCTCGACTAGCGGGGCTACCTACGAGCAGTACTTC.

The J gene is TRBJ2-7, the V gene TRBV7-3; weak D call: TRBD2 (5 bases). V gave up 5 bases and J gave up 4 bases, with 15 bases separating them. The germline gives CDR1 SGHTA, CDR2 FQGTGA. This CDR3 is built from 14 residues. DNA for the CDR3: TGTGCCAGCAGCCCCAACCCCGGCGGGTACGAGCAGTACTTC. Translating it yields CASSPNPGGYEQYF.

The chain links TRBV23-1 to TRBJ2-1; TRBD2 matches 13 bases. TRBV23-1 is filed as an ORF, its function uncertain. The CDR3 sequence is 16 residues long. The trim removed 7 bases at V and 2 bases at J, leaving 5 bases unmatched. The CDR3 loop reads CASTRTSGRAYNEQFF. The CDR3 region has the DNA TGCGCCAGCACTCGAACTAGCGGGAGGGCCTACAATGAGCAGTTCTTC.

The chain carries TRBV7-9 and TRBJ2-2, with no clear D. This CDR3 is built from 12 residues. Per the germline V gene, CDR1 is SEHNR and CDR2 is FQNEAQ (reference sequence). Trimming removed 5 bases from V and 10 bases from J, with 11 bases in between. The CDR3 spells CASSPPEQELFF. CDR3 sequence (DNA): TGTGCCAGCAGCCCCCCGGAGCAGGAGCTGTTTTTT.

The V and J genes are TRBV27 and TRBJ2-5; possible D gene TRBD2, 5 bases. The CDR3 extends over 13 amino acids. Trimming stripped 6 bases from V and 4 bases from J, with 12 bases between. Germline V lookup: CDR1 MNHEY, CDR2 SMNVEV (reference sequence). The chain's CDR3 is CASRDSFGETQYF. CDR3 DNA: TGTGCCAGCAGGGACTCTTTTGGAGAGACCCAGTACTTC.

The chain employs TRBV28 and TRBJ2-7; perhaps TRBD2 as D (6 bases). Trimming took off 3 bases at V and 5 bases at J, with 17 bases between the two ends. This CDR3 has 15 residues. Germline lookup yields CDR1 MDHEN and CDR2 SYDVKM. The CDR3 nucleotides read TGTGCCAGCAGTTTGGCCGGAGGGGCGACCGACGAGCAGTACTTC. Encoded protein: CASSLAGGATDEQYF.

This sequence joins TRBV6-5 and TRBJ1-1, with D perhaps matching TRBD1 (5 bases). CDR1 and CDR2 from the germline V gene are MNHEY and SVGAGI. The CDR3 runs 13 residues. V was clipped by 5 bases and J by 5 bases, with 12 bases between them. CDR3 nucleotides: TGTGCCAGCAGTCGACAGAAGGGGACTGAAGCTTTCTTT. Translation: CASSRQKGTEAFF.

The CDR3 protein is CASGRTGQPNEQYF. The CDR3 nucleotides read TGCGCCAGCGGTAGGACAGGCCAACCCAACGAGCAGTACTTC. The chain recombines TRBV5-1 with TRBJ2-7; 7 nucleotides line up with TRBD1. The V segment lost 7 bases and the J segment 5 bases; nucleotides outside the gene matches: 12. The CDR3 covers 14 residues. CDR1 and CDR2 (germline): SGHRS, YFSETQ.

The genes are TRBV9 and TRBJ2-5; D possibly corresponds to TRBD2 (6 bases). The CDR3 consists of 17 residues. V shed 4 bases and J shed 2 bases, with 21 bases lying between them. From germline, CDR1 is SGDLS and CDR2 YYNGEE. Written as DNA, the CDR3 is TGTGCCAGCAGCACGAAGCCCAGACTAGGCACTCAAGAGACCCAGTACTTC. This encodes CASSTKPRLGTQETQYF.

A single count supports this clone. The genes are TRBV27 and TRBJ2-7; perhaps TRBD1 as D (5 bases). The V gene lost 8 bases and the J gene lost 6 bases, with 20 bases spanning the gap. There are 14 residues in the CDR3. Germline V gene lookup returns CDR1 MNHEY and CDR2 SMNVEV (reference sequence). CDR3 protein: CASSREQGNGEQYF. CDR3 DNA sequence: TGTGCCAGCTCACGCGAGCAGGGTAACGGCGAGCAGTACTTC.

V gene TRBV5-1 combines with J gene TRBJ2-7, with TRBD1 matching 7 bases. J lost 7 bases, V lost 0 bases, and 1 base had no gene match. There are 12 residues in the CDR3. Germline V gives CDR1 SGHRS, CDR2 YFSETQ. The CDR3 loop reads CASSLEGAEQYF. The CDR3 DNA follows: TGCGCCAGCAGCTTGGAGGGGGCAGAGCAGTACTTC.

This CDR3 is CASSPTPPNTGELFF. In DNA, the CDR3 is TGTGCCAGCAGTCCGACACCCCCGAACACCGGGGAGCTGTTTTTT. J is TRBJ2-2 and V is TRBV2; D gene uncertain. Germline values: CDR1 SNHLY, CDR2 FYNNEI. V shed 5 bases and J shed 0 bases, with 10 bases lying between them. The CDR3 is 15 amino acids.

This chain uses TRBV30 with TRBJ1-5; 7 bases are a match to TRBD1. The CDR3 totals 15 residues. Trimming at V came to 3 bases and at J to 3 bases, leaving 8 bases not matched to a gene. Germline values: CDR1 GTSNPN, CDR2 SVGIG (reference sequence). The CDR3 nucleotides are TGTGCCTGGAGCGAGGGACAGTTTTCCAATCAGCCCCAGCATTTT. Protein product: CAWSEGQFSNQPQHF. The full variable domain, its missing parts supplied by reference TRBV30 and TRBJ1-5, is SQTIHQWPATLVQPVGSPLSLECTVEGTSNPNLYWYRQAAGRGLQLLFYSVGIGQISSEVPQNLSASRPQDRQFILSSKKLLLSDSGFYLCAWSEGQFSNQPQHFGDGTRLSIL.

The chain carries TRBV5-5 and TRBJ2-3, with D perhaps TRBD2 (6 bases). The CDR3 is 16 amino acids. Between the trimmed V and J ends, which lost 4 bases and 0 bases, there was a span of 15 bases. CDR1 and CDR2 (germline): SGHKS, YYEKEE (reference sequence). CDR3 residues: CASSPPAGLSTDTQYF. CDR3 sequence (DNA): TGTGCCAGCAGCCCCCCGGCGGGGCTCAGCACAGATACGCAGTATTTT. Drawing the rest from reference TRBV5-5 and TRBJ2-3, the complete variable domain is DAGVTQSPTHLIKTRGQQVTLRCSPISGHKSVSWYQQVLGQGPQFIFQYYEKEERGRGNFPDRFSARQFPNYSSELNVNALLLGDSALYLCASSPPAGLSTDTQYFGPGTRLTVL.

CDR3 bases: TGTGCCAGCAGTTACTCGGCGGAGTCCCACACTGAAGCTTTCTTT. Its translation: CASSYSAESHTEAFF. The chain couples TRBV6-5 to TRBJ1-1; D not certain. This CDR3 comprises 15 residues. Per the germline V gene, CDR1 is MNHEY and CDR2 is SVGAGI. V dropped 0 bases and J dropped 3 bases, with 11 bases sitting between them.

The V call is TRBV5-1, the J call TRBJ1-1; the match to TRBD1 covers 9 bases. Trimming at V came to 2 bases and at J to 5 bases, leaving 4 bases not matched to a gene. This CDR3 region has 14 residues. Germline V gene lookup returns CDR1 SGHRS and CDR2 YFSETQ. In DNA form, the CDR3 reads TGCGCCAGCAGCTTCGACAGGGGGGGGACTGAAGCTTTCTTT. This codes for CASSFDRGGTEAFF.